A selection of T cell receptor beta chains follows, all from one sample in a study of blood T cells in healthy people across ages. TCRdb reanalysed the 5' RACE reads using MiXCR and keeps one entry per CDR3 protein. The sample includes about 640,000 distinct CDR3 sequences, 58% of them seen just once. The specimen was blood. The source is a man aged 60 to 69 in good health. CDR3s include the opening cysteine and the closing phenylalanine or tryptophan. A D gene is named only where the DNA matches it firmly. Rows may omit the clone size; those that give it use once, few, many or a size class.

cdr3_aa	cdr3_nt	j_call	v_call	clone_size	d_call
CASSFVSPNTEAFF	TGTGCCAGCAGTTTCGTTAGCCCTAACACTGAAGCTTTCTTT	TRBJ1-1	TRBV12-3/TRBV12-4	.	.
CSVEWGSRPQETQYF	TGCAGCGTTGAATGGGGTAGCAGGCCTCAAGAGACCCAGTACTTC	TRBJ2-5	TRBV29-1	.	.
CASSSRTSGGAWNEQFF	TGTGCCAGCAGCTCGCGGACTAGCGGGGGGGCGTGGAATGAGCAGTTCTTC	TRBJ2-1	TRBV7-2	few	TRBD2
CACSPLGGSYNEQFF	TGTGCCTGCAGTCCCCTCGGGGGCTCCTACAATGAGCAGTTCTTC	TRBJ2-1	TRBV12-3/TRBV12-4	.	.
CASSGNYEGEQYF	TGTGCCAGCAGCGGCAATTATGAAGGTGAGCAGTACTTC	TRBJ2-5	TRBV7-2	once	.
CVRRATPHNEQFF	TGCGTCCGGCGGGCCACACCCCACAATGAGCAGTTCTTC	TRBJ2-1	TRBV20-1	.	.
CASSFGGETQYF	TGTGCCAGCAGTTTTGGGGGAGAGACCCAGTACTTC	TRBJ2-5	TRBV12-3/TRBV12-4	many	.
CASSLPRGRTDTQYF	TGTGCCAGCAGCCTCCCGCGGGGTCGCACAGATACGCAGTATTTT	TRBJ2-3	TRBV7-2	.	.
CASSPDDNYGYTF	TGTGCCAGTAGCCCGGACGATAACTATGGCTACACCTTC	TRBJ1-2	TRBV19	few	.
CSARLRRAEAFF	TGCAGTGCCAGGCTTAGAAGGGCGGAAGCTTTCTTT	TRBJ1-1	TRBV20-1	.	.
CASSLAGRQNQPQHF	TGTGCCAGCAGCTTAGCAGGCCGACAGAATCAGCCCCAGCATTTT	TRBJ1-5	TRBV7-2	.	.
CSVQPQGNTEAFF	TGCAGCGTGCAACCTCAGGGGAACACTGAAGCTTTCTTT	TRBJ1-1	TRBV29-1	few	.
CPSSLEAQRTQYF	TGTCCCAGCAGCTTAGAGGCCCAAAGGACCCAGTACTTC	TRBJ2-5	TRBV7-2	.	.
CASSLGGGSVNEQFF	TGCGCCAGCAGCTTGGGAGGGGGCAGTGTCAATGAGCAGTTCTTC	TRBJ2-1	TRBV5-1	.	TRBD1
CASSRASWETQYF	TGTGCCAGCAGCCGGGCCTCCTGGGAGACCCAGTACTTC	TRBJ2-5	TRBV6-5	.	.
CASSGKAGSYGYTF	TGTGCCAGCAGCGGCAAGGCGGGGTCGTATGGCTACACCTTC	TRBJ1-2	TRBV7-2	.	.
CASSPGRAGGQDNEQFF	TGCGCCAGCAGCCCAGGACGAGCGGGGGGGCAGGACAATGAGCAGTTCTTC	TRBJ2-1	TRBV5-1	.	TRBD2
CASSLQGDYEQYF	TGCGCCAGCAGCTTGCAGGGGGACTACGAGCAGTACTTC	TRBJ2-7	TRBV5-1	.	TRBD1
CASSRGGRAYNEQFF	TGTGCCAGCAGCCGGGGCGGGCGAGCCTACAATGAGCAGTTCTTC	TRBJ2-1	TRBV28	.	.
CASSLSSSPTYEQYF	TGTGCCAGCAGCTTAAGCTCCAGCCCGACCTACGAGCAGTACTTC	TRBJ2-7	TRBV13	.	.
CASVAQVGNQPQHF	TGTGCCAGCGTCGCCCAGGTTGGGAATCAGCCCCAGCATTTT	TRBJ1-5	TRBV12-3/TRBV12-4	.	.
CASAPQGSYGYTF	TGTGCCAGCGCCCCACAGGGGAGCTATGGTTACACCTTC	TRBJ1-2	TRBV2	.	TRBD1
CASSVADRSEQYF	TGTGCCAGCAGCGTAGCGGACAGAAGCGAGCAGTACTTC	TRBJ2-7	TRBV9	.	.
CASSLRGRGVEKLFF	TGTGCCAGCAGTTTACGGGGACGCGGGGTTGAAAAACTGTTTTTT	TRBJ1-4	TRBV12-3/TRBV12-4	.	.
CANSSDSPHQETQYF	TGCGCCAACAGCAGCGACAGTCCTCACCAAGAGACCCAGTACTTC	TRBJ2-5	TRBV5-1	once	.
CASSQPTGAQETQYF	TGCGCCAGCAGCCAACCTACAGGGGCCCAAGAGACCCAGTACTTC	TRBJ2-5	TRBV10-2	few	TRBD1
CASSLSTGSPYNEQFF	TGCGCCAGCAGCTTGTCTACCGGGAGTCCCTACAATGAGCAGTTCTTC	TRBJ2-1	TRBV5-1	few	.
CATSDPGLAGQETQYF	TGTGCCACCAGTGACCCGGGACTAGCGGGGCAAGAGACCCAGTACTTC	TRBJ2-5	TRBV24-1	.	TRBD2
CASSYGGIGELFF	TGTGCCAGCAGTTACGGGGGGATCGGGGAGCTGTTTTTT	TRBJ2-2	TRBV6-2/TRBV6-3	.	.
CASSIGLAGVSSYEQYF	TGTGCCAGCAGTATAGGCCTAGCGGGGGTAAGCTCCTACGAGCAGTACTTC	TRBJ2-7	TRBV6-2/TRBV6-3	.	TRBD2
CASSTPGQGYYGYTF	TGCGCCAGCAGCACGCCGGGACAGGGTTACTATGGCTACACCTTC	TRBJ1-2	TRBV4-1	few	TRBD1
CASRAPGQGYEQYF	TGTGCCAGCAGAGCGCCGGGACAGGGGTACGAGCAGTACTTC	TRBJ2-7	TRBV2	few	TRBD1
CASSFQGLTNEKLFF	TGTGCCAGCAGTTTCCAGGGTTTGACTAATGAAAAACTGTTTTTT	TRBJ1-4	TRBV6-5	.	.
CASSEGTSLETQYF	TGTGCCAGCAGTGAAGGGACTAGCCTGGAGACCCAGTACTTC	TRBJ2-5	TRBV6-1	.	TRBD2
CASSWTGGKGEQYF	TGTGCCAGCAGCTGGACAGGGGGTAAGGGCGAGCAGTACTTC	TRBJ2-7	TRBV7-2	few	TRBD1
CASSFYSGAYQETQYF	TGTGCCAGCAGTTTCTATAGCGGGGCCTACCAAGAGACCCAGTACTTC	TRBJ2-5	TRBV5-6	.	TRBD2
CSVHLLTGGTQYF	TGCAGCGTCCACCTTTTAACCGGAGGGACCCAGTACTTC	TRBJ2-5	TRBV29-1	.	.
CASSGGGYGYTF	TGTGCCAGCAGCGGGGGTGGCTATGGCTACACCTTC	TRBJ1-2	TRBV6-6	few	.
CASSEIGTGSYEQYF	TGTGCCAGCAGTGAAATTGGGACAGGATCCTACGAGCAGTACTTC	TRBJ2-7	TRBV6-1	.	TRBD1
CSARVGGSSYNEQFF	TGCAGTGCTAGAGTAGGCGGTAGCTCCTACAATGAGCAGTTCTTC	TRBJ2-1	TRBV20-1	.	.
CASSLWGGGASTDTQYF	TGTGCCAGCAGCCTGTGGGGAGGGGGGGCGAGCACAGATACGCAGTATTTT	TRBJ2-3	TRBV4-2	.	.
CASSYYGRGAETQYF	TGTGCCAGCAGCTATTATGGGAGGGGGGCAGAGACCCAGTACTTC	TRBJ2-5	TRBV5-4	.	.
CASSRAASTGTQYF	TGTGCCAGCAGCCGAGCCGCTAGCACTGGTACGCAGTATTTT	TRBJ2-3	TRBV7-2	many	.
CSVEDQGGLAGGHPHYNEQFF	TGCAGCGTTGAAGATCAAGGGGGACTAGCGGGGGGGCATCCCCACTACAATGAGCAGTTCTTC	TRBJ2-1	TRBV29-1	.	TRBD2